This TCR beta chain is from a study of regulatory T cells in long-lasting Graves disease. Notes on this clonotype: Antigen unknown.

Stated time point: newly diagnosed GD, antithyroid drugs for less than 3 months. Researchers made the TCR library from RNA that was extracted from PBMCs. According to the study, TCR beta libraries were built with iRepertoire HTBI primers and CDR3-region Arm-PCR. How the authors handled the data: The samples included roughly 62 TRBV and 14 to 15 TRBJ segments. Each CDR3 protein is one row after TCRdb ran MiXCR on the multiplex PCR reads. TCRdb's processing, not the authors' own work, is the source of the V and J calls. The table includes a few hundred thousand distinct CDR3 sequences, roughly 13% detected once. V was pared by 8 bases and J by 8 bases, with 10 bases between. Germline V lookup: CDR1 SQVTM, CDR2 ANQGSEA. This CDR3 has 10 amino acids. Overall study findings and caveats: Persistent disease exhibited a predilection for TRBV28, TRBJ1-2 and TRBJ2-5.

The same specimen was also included in a second study, on T cells in Graves' hyperthyroidism and ophthalmopathy. According to that study: Hyperthyroidism patients were newly diagnosed, had disease duration under 2 months, and were aged 18 to 65 years. When the TCR CDR3 underwent first-round RT-PCR, the HTBI primer set was used.

This specimen was peripheral blood mononuclear cells (PBMCs), taken at new diagnosis, from a patient treated with antithyroid drugs. This sequence joins TRBV29-1 and TRBJ2-1; D uncertain. This receptor was taken from a man aged 30 to 45 with Graves disease. The CDR3 region is CSFRSDEQFF. In nucleotides, the CDR3 is TGCAGCTTTAGATCCGATGAGCAGTTCTTC.